The source of this T cell receptor (beta chain) is a study of neurological immune-mediated disorders. The CDR3 totals 15 residues. V shed 8 bases, J shed 6 bases, and the junction held 10 bases outside the gene matches. Looked up from germline, CDR1 is MNHNY and CDR2 is SVGAGI (reference sequence). This clonotype was detected many times. Each CDR3 protein gets one entry after TCRdb re-called the 5' RACE reads with MiXCR. The sample has tens of thousands of distinct CDR3 sequences, roughly an eighth seen once. As for time point: longitudinal time-point 1 (baseline). Input material: PBMCs. The clonotype originates from a female donor with HTLV-1-associated myelopathy (HAM/TSP). The chain employs TRBV6-6 and TRBJ2-3, with TRBD2 matching over 11 bases. The CDR3 region has the DNA TGTGCCAGCTGTCGACTAGCGGGGCGGCGCGATACGCAGTATTTT. Translation: CASCRLAGRRDTQYF.